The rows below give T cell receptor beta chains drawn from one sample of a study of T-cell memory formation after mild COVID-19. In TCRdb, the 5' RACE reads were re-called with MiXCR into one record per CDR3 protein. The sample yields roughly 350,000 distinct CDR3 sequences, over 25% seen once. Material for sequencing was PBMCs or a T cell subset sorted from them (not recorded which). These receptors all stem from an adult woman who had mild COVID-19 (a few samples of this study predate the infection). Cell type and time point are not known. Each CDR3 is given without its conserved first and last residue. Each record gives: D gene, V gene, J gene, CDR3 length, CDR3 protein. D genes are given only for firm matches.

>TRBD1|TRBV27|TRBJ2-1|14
ASSLRQGLRYNEQF
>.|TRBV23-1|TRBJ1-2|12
ASAERTRGRGYT
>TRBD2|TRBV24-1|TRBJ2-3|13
ATSSSGGSTDTQY
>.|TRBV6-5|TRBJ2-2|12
ASSSTANTGELF
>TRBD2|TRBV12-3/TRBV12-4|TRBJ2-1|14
ASSLTWTSGYNEQF
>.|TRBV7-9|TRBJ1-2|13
ASSLAGIWEIGYT
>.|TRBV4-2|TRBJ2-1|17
ASSRRERAIDRFYNEQF
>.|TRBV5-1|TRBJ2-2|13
ASSLIASYPGELF
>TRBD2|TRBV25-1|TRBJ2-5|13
ASSESRGLEVTQY
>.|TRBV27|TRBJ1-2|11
ASSFTMNYGYT
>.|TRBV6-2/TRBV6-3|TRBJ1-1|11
ASSREPDTEAF
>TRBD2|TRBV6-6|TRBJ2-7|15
ASSYSGLAGDPYEQY
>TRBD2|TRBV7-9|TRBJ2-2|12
ASSLTSDTGELF
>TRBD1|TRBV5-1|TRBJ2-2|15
ASSFTTGGSNTGELF
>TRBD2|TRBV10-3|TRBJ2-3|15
AISGTSSHPGTDTQY
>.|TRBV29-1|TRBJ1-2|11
SVRTDGSYGYT
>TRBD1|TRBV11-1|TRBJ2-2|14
ASSLRRDSYTGELF
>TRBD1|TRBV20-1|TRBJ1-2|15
SATQDIYRGQWGGYT
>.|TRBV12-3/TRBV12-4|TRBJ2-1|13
ASSQGQGTYNEQF
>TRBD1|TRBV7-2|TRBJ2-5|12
ASSLATGSKTQY
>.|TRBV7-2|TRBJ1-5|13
ASSLSWNSNQPQH
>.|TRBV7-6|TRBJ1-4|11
ASSLRVQEKLF
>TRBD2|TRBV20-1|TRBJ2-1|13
SAPTSGSPRGEQF
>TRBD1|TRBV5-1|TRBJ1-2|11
ASSVAGGRGYT
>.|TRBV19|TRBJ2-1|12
ASSINPTPSEQF
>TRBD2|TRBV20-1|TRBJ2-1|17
SADTMGTSGRGSYNEQF
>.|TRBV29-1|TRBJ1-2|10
SVVGRGYGYT
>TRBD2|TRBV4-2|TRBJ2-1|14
ASSQESSGGYNEQF
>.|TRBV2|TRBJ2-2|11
ASSEVATGELF
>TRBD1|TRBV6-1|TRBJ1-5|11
ASDREVNQPQH
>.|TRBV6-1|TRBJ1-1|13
ASSPRPPGATEAF
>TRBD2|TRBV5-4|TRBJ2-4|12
ASTPAGGSNIQY
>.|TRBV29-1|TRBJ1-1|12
SGFRGMVNTEAF
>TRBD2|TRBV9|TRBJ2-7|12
ASSVREVNYEQY
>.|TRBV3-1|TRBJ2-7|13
ASSLRGLSSYEQY
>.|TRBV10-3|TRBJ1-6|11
AISDGSNSPLH
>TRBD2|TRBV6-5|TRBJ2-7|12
ASSYGGGLYEQY
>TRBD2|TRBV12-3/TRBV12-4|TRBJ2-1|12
ASKVAGGGNEQF
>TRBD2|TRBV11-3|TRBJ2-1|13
ASSSVAGGYNEQF
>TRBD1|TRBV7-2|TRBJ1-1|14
ASSSPQGARNTEAF
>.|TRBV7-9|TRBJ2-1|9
ASSFGNEQF
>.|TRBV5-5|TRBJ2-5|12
ASSLAVGEETQY
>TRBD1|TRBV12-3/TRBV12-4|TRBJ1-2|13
ASSRGTGKAYGYT
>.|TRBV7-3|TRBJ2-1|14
ASSPRGPSSYNEQF
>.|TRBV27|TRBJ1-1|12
ASSLYGVNTEAF
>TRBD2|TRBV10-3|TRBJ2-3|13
AISSAGGPSDTQY
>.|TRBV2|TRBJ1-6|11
AVLGGYNSPLH
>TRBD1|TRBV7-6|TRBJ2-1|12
ASSLVPGGDEQF
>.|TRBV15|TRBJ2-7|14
ATSRLITPTNYEQY
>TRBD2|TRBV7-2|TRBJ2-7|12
ASSLGGVVYEQY
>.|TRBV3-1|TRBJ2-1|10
ASSPGSTEQF
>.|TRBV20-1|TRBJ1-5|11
SAREDRYQPQH
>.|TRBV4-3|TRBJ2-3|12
ASSQDRRVATQY
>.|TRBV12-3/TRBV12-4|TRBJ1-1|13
ASSFRGGSNTEAF